This T cell receptor beta chain emerged from a study of T cells in Graves' hyperthyroidism and ophthalmopathy. Authors of the study amplified TCR beta CDR3 regions from RNA transcripts. Carried out on the TCR CDR3, a first-round RT-PCR used the HTBI primer set. From the multiplex PCR reads, TCRdb called clonotypes with MiXCR, one entry per CDR3 protein. The profile shows fewer than 900,000 distinct CDR3 sequences, about 16% of them singletons. Exclusion of patients followed from uncontrolled infection, other autoimmune disease, pregnancy or lactation. This clonotype was counted at least ten times. Trimming took off 3 bases at V and 1 base at J, with 12 bases between the two ends. Germline loops: CDR1 SGHTA, CDR2 FQGNSA. The CDR3 extends over 15 amino acids.

The chain combines TRBV7-2 with TRBJ1-1; D may be TRBD1 (5 bases). This sequence originates from a man between 18 and 35 years old with Graves' hyperthyroidism. The source material was blood. CDR3 nucleotides: TGTGCCAGCAGCTTCGGGGGGGGACGGAACACTGAAGCTTTCTTT. Protein product: CASSFGGGRNTEAFF.